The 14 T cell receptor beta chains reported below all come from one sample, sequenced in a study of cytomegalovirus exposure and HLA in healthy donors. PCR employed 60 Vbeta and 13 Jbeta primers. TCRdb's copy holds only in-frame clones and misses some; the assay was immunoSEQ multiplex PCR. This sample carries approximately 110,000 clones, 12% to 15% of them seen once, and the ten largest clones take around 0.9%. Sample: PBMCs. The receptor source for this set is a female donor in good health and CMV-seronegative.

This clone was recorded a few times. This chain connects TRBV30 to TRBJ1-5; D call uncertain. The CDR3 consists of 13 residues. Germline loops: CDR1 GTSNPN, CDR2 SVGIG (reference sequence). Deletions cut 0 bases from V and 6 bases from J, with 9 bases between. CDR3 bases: TGTGCCTGGAGTGTAACCCCGAGTCAGCCCCAGCATTTT. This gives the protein CAWSVTPSQPQHF.

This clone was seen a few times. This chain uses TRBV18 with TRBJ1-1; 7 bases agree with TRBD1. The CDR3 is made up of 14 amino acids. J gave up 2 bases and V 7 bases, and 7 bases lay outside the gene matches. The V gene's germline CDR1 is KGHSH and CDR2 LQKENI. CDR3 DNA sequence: TGTGCCAGCTTGATGGGGACAGATAACACTGAAGCTTTCTTT. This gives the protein CASLMGTDNTEAFF. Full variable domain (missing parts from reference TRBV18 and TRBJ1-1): NAGVMQNPRHLVRRRGQEARLRCSPMKGHSHVYWYRQLPEEGLKFMVYLQKENIIDESGMPKERFSAEFPKEGPSILRIQQVVRGDSAAYFCASLMGTDNTEAFFGQGTRLTVV.

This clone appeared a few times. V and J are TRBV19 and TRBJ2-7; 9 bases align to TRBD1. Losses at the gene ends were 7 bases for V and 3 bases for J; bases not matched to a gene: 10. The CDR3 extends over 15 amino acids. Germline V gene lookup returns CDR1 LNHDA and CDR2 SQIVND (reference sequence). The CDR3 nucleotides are TGTGCCAGTACCCCGGGACAGGGTGAAGGCTACGAGCAGTACTTC. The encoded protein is CASTPGQGEGYEQYF.

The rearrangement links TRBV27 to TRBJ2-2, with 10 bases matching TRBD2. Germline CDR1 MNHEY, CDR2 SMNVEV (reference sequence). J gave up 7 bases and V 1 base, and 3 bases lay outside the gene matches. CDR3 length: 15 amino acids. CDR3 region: CASSLFLAGDGELFF. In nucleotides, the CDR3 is TGTGCCAGCAGTTTATTTCTAGCGGGAGACGGGGAGCTGTTTTTT.

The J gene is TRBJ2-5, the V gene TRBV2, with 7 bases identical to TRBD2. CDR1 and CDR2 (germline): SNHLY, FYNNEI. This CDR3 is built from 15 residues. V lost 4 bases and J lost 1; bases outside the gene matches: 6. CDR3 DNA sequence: TGTGCCAGCAGTGGCCAGCGGGGATTCCAAGAGACCCAGTACTTC. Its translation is CASSGQRGFQETQYF.

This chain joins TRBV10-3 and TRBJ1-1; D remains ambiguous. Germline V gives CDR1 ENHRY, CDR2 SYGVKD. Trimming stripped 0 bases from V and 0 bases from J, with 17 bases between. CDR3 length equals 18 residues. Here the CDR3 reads CAISESGDTRFMNTEAFF. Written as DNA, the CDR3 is TGTGCCATCAGTGAGTCGGGAGACACCCGATTCATGAACACTGAAGCTTTCTTT.

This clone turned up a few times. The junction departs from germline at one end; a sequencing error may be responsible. The CDR3 DNA reads as TGTGCTAGCAGCTTCGGACAGGGGACCGAGCAGTACTTC. Its protein product is CASSFGQGTEQYF. V and J are TRBV7-7 and TRBJ2-7, with 9 nucleotides matching TRBD1. This CDR3 spans 13 amino acids. Germline CDR1 reads SSHAT; CDR2 reads FNYEAQ (reference sequence).

The CDR3 sequence: CASSRVSPGKDGYTF. As DNA, the CDR3 is TGTGCCAGTAGTAGGGTTTCGCCAGGAAAGGATGGCTACACCTTC. The rearrangement links TRBV19 to TRBJ1-2; D uncertain. CDR3 length: 15 residues. Trimming pared 4 bases from V and 6 bases from J, leaving 18 bases between. CDR1 is LNHDA, CDR2 SQIVND, per germline (reference sequence).

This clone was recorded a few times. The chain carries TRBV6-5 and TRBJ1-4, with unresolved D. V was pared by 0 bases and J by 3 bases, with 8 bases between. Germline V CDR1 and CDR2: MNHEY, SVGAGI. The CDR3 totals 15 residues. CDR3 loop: CASSYSPSSNEKLFF. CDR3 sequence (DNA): TGTGCCAGCAGTTACTCGCCCAGTTCTAATGAAAAACTGTTTTTT.

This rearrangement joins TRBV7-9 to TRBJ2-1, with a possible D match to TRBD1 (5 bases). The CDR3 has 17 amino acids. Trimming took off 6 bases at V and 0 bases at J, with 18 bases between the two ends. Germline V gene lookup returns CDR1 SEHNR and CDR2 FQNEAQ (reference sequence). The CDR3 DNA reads TGTGCCAGCAGGCCCTCAATAGGGGTGAGCTCCTACAATGAGCAGTTCTTC. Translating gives CASRPSIGVSSYNEQFF.

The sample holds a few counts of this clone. Here the CDR3 DNA reads TGCGCCAGCAGCCATCATGGGGGGACGGTCAATCAGCCCCAGCATTTT. Protein sequence: CASSHHGGTVNQPQHF. The chain couples TRBV4-1 to TRBJ1-5; a weak D match, TRBD1 (5 bases). This CDR3 is built from 16 residues. The V gene lost 3 bases and the J gene lost 3 bases, with 15 bases spanning the gap. Germline V gene lookup returns CDR1 MGHRA and CDR2 YSYEKL.

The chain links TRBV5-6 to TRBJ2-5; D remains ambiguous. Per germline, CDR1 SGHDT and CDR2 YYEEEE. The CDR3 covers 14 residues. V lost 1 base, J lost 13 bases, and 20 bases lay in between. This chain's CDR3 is CASSLFKPRPLSYF. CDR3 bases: TGTGCCAGCAGCTTGTTTAAGCCGAGGCCCCTATCGTACTTC.

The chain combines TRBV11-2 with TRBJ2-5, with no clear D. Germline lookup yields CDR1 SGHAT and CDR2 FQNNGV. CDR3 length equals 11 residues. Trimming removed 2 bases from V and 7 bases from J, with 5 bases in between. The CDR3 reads CASSLTGTQYF. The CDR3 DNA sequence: TGTGCCAGCAGCTTAACTGGGACCCAGTACTTC.

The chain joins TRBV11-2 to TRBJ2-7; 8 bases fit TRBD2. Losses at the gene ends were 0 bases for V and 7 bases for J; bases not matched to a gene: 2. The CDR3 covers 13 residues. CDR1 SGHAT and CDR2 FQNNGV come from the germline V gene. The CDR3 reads CASSLESGSEQYF. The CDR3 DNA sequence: TGTGCCAGCAGCTTAGAAAGCGGGAGTGAGCAGTACTTC.